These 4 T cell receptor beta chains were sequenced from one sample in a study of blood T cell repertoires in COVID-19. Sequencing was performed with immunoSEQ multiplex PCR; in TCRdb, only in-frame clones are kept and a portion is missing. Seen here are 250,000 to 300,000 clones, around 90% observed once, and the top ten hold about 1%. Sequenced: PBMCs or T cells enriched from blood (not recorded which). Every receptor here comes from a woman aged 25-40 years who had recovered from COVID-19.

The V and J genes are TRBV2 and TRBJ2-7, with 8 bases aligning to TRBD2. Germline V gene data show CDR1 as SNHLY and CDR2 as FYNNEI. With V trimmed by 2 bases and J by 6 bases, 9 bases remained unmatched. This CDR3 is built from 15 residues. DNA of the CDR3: TGTGCCAGCAGTGAAACTAGCGGACTTATCGGCGAGCAGTACTTC. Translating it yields CASSETSGLIGEQYF.

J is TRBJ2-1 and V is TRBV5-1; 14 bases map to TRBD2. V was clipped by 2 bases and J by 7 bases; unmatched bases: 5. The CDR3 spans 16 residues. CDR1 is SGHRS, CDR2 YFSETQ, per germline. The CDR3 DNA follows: TGCGCCAGCAGCTTTGGACTAGCGGGAGGATGGAATGAGCAGTTCTTC. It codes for CASSFGLAGGWNEQFF.

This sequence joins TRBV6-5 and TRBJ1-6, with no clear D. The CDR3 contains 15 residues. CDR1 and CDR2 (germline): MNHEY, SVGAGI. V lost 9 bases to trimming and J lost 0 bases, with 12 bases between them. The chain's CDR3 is CASLPLSSYNSPLHF. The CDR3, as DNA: TGTGCCAGTCTTCCTCTCAGCTCCTATAATTCACCCCTCCACTTT.

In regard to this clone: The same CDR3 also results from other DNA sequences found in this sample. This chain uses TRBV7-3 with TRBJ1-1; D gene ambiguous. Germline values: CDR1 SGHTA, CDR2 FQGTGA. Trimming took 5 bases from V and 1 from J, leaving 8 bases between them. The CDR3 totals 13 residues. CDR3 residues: CASSLARNTEAFF. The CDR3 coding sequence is TGTGCCAGCAGCCTCGCCAGGAACACTGAAGCTTTCTTT.